A single sample gave rise to the 14 T cell receptor beta chains below, sequenced in a study of T cell changes during pregnancy in multiple sclerosis. Sequencing used immunoSEQ multiplex PCR; TCRdb keeps in-frame clones, though not all of them. The sample yields under 80,000 clones, about 92% seen once. This specimen consisted of peripheral blood, obtained before pregnancy. The origin of the receptors is a female donor with multiple sclerosis, enrolled in a pregnancy study.

This chain uses TRBV27 with TRBJ1-2, with 7 positions matching TRBD1. CDR1 is MNHEY, CDR2 SMNVEV, per germline (reference sequence). The CDR3 is made up of 15 amino acids. V lost 3 bases, J lost 6 bases, and 10 bases stayed unmatched. Written as DNA, the CDR3 is TGTGCCAGCAGTTTGCGTACAGGGGTAGTTGATGGCTACACCTTC. Amino acids: CASSLRTGVVDGYTF.

The rearrangement links TRBV30 to TRBJ1-1; tentatively, D is TRBD1 (6 bases). The V gene's germline CDR1 is GTSNPN and CDR2 SVGIG (reference sequence). The V gene lost 6 bases and the J gene lost 3 bases, with 14 bases spanning the gap. CDR3 size: 13 residues. The CDR3 nucleotides are TGTGCCTGCCAACCCAGGGGCTACACTGAAGCTTTCTTT. This sequence encodes CACQPRGYTEAFF.

The CDR3 DNA reads as TGTGCCAGTAGTATCGGGAGCGGAGATACGCAGTATTTT. Its translation: CASSIGSGDTQYF. The chain combines TRBV19 with TRBJ2-3; possible D gene TRBD2, 6 bases. Germline-derived CDR1 and CDR2 are LNHDA and SQIVND (reference sequence). Trimming pared 3 bases from V and 5 bases from J, leaving 9 bases between. This CDR3 has 13 amino acids.

The rearrangement links TRBV7-2 to TRBJ1-5; D perhaps matches TRBD1 (6 bases). CDR3 size: 13 residues. The germline gives CDR1 SGHTA, CDR2 FQGNSA. Trimming removed 4 bases from V and 6 bases from J, with 10 bases in between. The CDR3 is CASSSRGGQPQHF. As DNA, the CDR3 is TGTGCCAGCAGCTCTCGAGGGGGTCAGCCCCAGCATTTT.

The chain uses TRBV14 and TRBJ2-7; possibly TRBD1 for D (6 bases). The CDR3 has 15 amino acids. The germline V and J ends were trimmed by 0 bases and 5 bases, with 14 bases remaining between them. Germline CDR1 is SGHDN and CDR2 is FVKESK. This CDR3 reads CASSQEVVRGHEQYF. The CDR3 DNA sequence: TGTGCCAGCAGCCAAGAAGTTGTCAGGGGCCACGAGCAGTACTTC.

The sample holds one count of this clone. V usage is TRBV5-5 and J usage is TRBJ2-3; 12 nucleotides line up with TRBD2. CDR1 is SGHKS, CDR2 YYEKEE, per germline (reference sequence). V was clipped by 3 bases and J by 3 bases; unmatched bases: 14. The CDR3 has 19 amino acids. The CDR3 reads CASSWTSGDFQRGTDTQYF. CDR3 in DNA: TGTGCCAGCAGCTGGACTAGCGGGGACTTCCAGAGGGGAACAGATACGCAGTATTTT.

J is TRBJ1-1 and V is TRBV5-1; D remains ambiguous. Between the trimmed V and J ends, which lost 0 bases and 0 bases, there was a span of 12 bases. There are 16 residues in the CDR3. CDR1 is SGHRS and CDR2 is YFSETQ in the germline V gene. CDR3 region: CASSLAGEMMNTEAFF. The CDR3 DNA is TGCGCCAGCAGCTTGGCCGGGGAAATGATGAACACTGAAGCTTTCTTT.

As DNA, the CDR3 is TGTGCCAGCAGCGTAGAGAGCGGTGGCACAGATACGCAGTATTTT. Protein sequence: CASSVESGGTDTQYF. The J gene is TRBJ2-3, the V gene TRBV9; possibly TRBD2 for D (5 bases). V lost 0 bases and J lost 1, with 9 bases in between. The length of the CDR3 is 15 residues. Per the germline V gene, CDR1 is SGDLS and CDR2 is YYNGEE. The entire variable domain, with the rest obtained from reference TRBV9 and TRBJ2-3, is as follows: DSGVTQTPKHLITATGQRVTLRCSPRSGDLSVYWYQQSLDQGLQFLIQYYNGEERAKGNILERFSAQQFPDLHSELNLSSLELGDSALYFCASSVESGGTDTQYFGPGTRLTVL.

The chain carries TRBV4-3 and TRBJ2-3, with 7 nucleotides matching TRBD2. V gave up 1 base and J gave up 5 bases; unmatched junction bases: 12. The CDR3 totals 17 residues. The V gene's germline CDR1 is LGHNA and CDR2 YSLEER. The CDR3 here is CASSQGQPSGMGDTQYF. The CDR3 DNA reads as TGCGCCAGCAGCCAAGGACAACCCAGCGGGATGGGAGATACGCAGTATTTT.

The chain couples TRBV5-6 to TRBJ2-7, with TRBD1 identical over 8 bases. CDR3 length equals 15 residues. The germline V gene encodes CDR1 SGHDT and CDR2 YYEEEE. V dropped 2 bases and J dropped 0; count of bases not matched to a gene: 4. The CDR3 sequence is CASSLGTGLSYEQYF. CDR3 DNA sequence: TGTGCCAGCAGCTTAGGGACAGGTCTCTCCTACGAGCAGTACTTC.

The chain carries TRBV6-5 and TRBJ2-5; D may be TRBD2 (5 bases). The end of the DNA fits TRBJ2-7 better, so the J call may be wrong. This CDR3 comprises 13 residues. Germline CDR1 reads MNHEY; CDR2 reads SVGAGI. Here the CDR3 DNA reads TGTGCCAGCAGTCAAGGAGGACTCTACGAGCAGTACTTC. It codes for CASSQGGLYEQYF.

The CDR3 DNA reads TGTGCCAGCCGTGGGGAGCTGAACACTGAAGCTTTCTTT. This encodes CASRGELNTEAFF. V is TRBV2 and J is TRBJ1-1; D is ambiguous. Germline CDR1 reads SNHLY; CDR2 reads FYNNEI. Trimming left V 8 bases short and J 0 bases short, with 10 bases between. This CDR3 region has 13 residues.

This sequence joins TRBV4-3 and TRBJ2-5, with 8 positions matching TRBD1. V shed 2 bases and J 11 bases; nucleotides not matched to a gene: 13. Germline V CDR1 and CDR2: LGHNA, YSLEER. The CDR3 has 15 amino acids. CDR3 bases: TGCGCCAGCAGCCAAACTGGGACAGGTACTTGGGAGCAGTACTTC. The encoded protein is CASSQTGTGTWEQYF.

CDR3 sequence reads: CASSPPGQGRADTQYF. The CDR3 DNA follows: TGCGCCAGCAGCCCCCCGGGACAGGGGAGGGCAGATACGCAGTATTTT. The chain links TRBV5-1 to TRBJ2-3; 10 bases map to TRBD1. The CDR3 has 16 residues. J lost 4 bases, V lost 4 bases, and 9 bases had no gene match. CDR1 and CDR2 (germline): SGHRS, YFSETQ.